This passage covers 25 T cell receptor beta chains from one sample sequenced in a study of blood T cell repertoires in COVID-19 (TCRdb year 2020). The library was generated by the immunoSEQ multiplex PCR assay. Imported from immuneACCESS, the table was reduced by TCRdb to in-frame sequences with V and J called. These copies leave out some clones; in studies compared against another copy, an unresolved V gene accounts for under half, and the cause of the remainder is not known. The sample table lists around 260,000 clones, roughly 88% of them with a count of one. About 0.7% of the sample goes to the ten largest clones. Sequenced input: peripheral blood. The receptors here all came from a human donor in a cohort sampled during active COVID-19.

The chain couples TRBV3-1 (or the pseudogene TRBV3-2) to TRBJ2-5; D is perhaps TRBD2 (6 bases). Germline loops: CDR1 LGHDT, CDR2 YNNKEL (reference sequence). The V gene lost 4 bases and the J gene lost 4 bases, with 13 bases spanning the gap. The CDR3 contains 14 residues. The CDR3 nucleotides are TGTGCCAGCAGCCGTACCGGACTAACAGAGACCCAGTACTTC. Amino acid sequence: CASSRTGLTETQYF.

This chain uses TRBV14 with TRBJ1-1, with D perhaps TRBD1 (6 bases). V lost 0 bases to trimming and J lost 12 bases, with 23 bases between them. The CDR3 extends over 16 amino acids. Per germline, CDR1 SGHDN and CDR2 FVKESK. The CDR3 DNA is TGTGCCAGCAGCCAAGATTGGAGTATGAGGGGACATAAGTCTTTCTTT. Translating it yields CASSQDWSMRGHKSFF.

The chain joins TRBV7-9 to TRBJ2-1; D might be TRBD2 (5 bases). V lost 5 bases, J lost 7 bases, and 9 bases lay in between. Germline CDR1 SEHNR, CDR2 FQNEAQ (reference sequence). The CDR3 loop spans 12 amino acids. The CDR3 bases are TGTGCCAGCAGCAAAGAGCGGAATGAGCAGTTCTTC. Amino acid sequence: CASSKERNEQFF.

The chain couples TRBV30 to TRBJ2-7, with D maybe TRBD1 (6 bases). CDR1 is GTSNPN and CDR2 is SVGIG in the germline V gene (reference sequence). The V and J ends lost 1 base and 6 bases respectively, with 10 bases between them. The CDR3 extends over 12 amino acids. CDR3 loop: CAWSGQGLEQYF. CDR3 nucleotide sequence: TGTGCCTGGAGTGGGCAGGGGCTCGAGCAGTACTTC.

The rearrangement joins TRBV30 to TRBJ1-2; the match to TRBD1 covers 8 bases. V was pared by 1 base and J by 6 bases, with 10 bases of the junction left unmatched. This CDR3 region has 15 residues. Germline CDR1 and CDR2: GTSNPN and SVGIG (reference sequence). CDR3 region: CAWSDGQGHGNGYTF. CDR3 coding DNA: TGTGCCTGGAGTGACGGACAGGGTCATGGCAATGGCTACACCTTC.

The chain couples TRBV7-2 to TRBJ2-7; D is possibly TRBD2 (6 bases). CDR1 and CDR2 (germline): SGHTA, FQGNSA. The germline V and J ends were trimmed by 0 bases and 7 bases, with 13 bases remaining between them. The CDR3 covers 14 residues. CDR3 in amino acids: CASSLANGGTEQYF. CDR3 in DNA: TGTGCCAGCAGCTTAGCGAACGGGGGAACGGAGCAGTACTTC.

The chain joins TRBV5-1 to TRBJ1-2; 9 positions agree with TRBD1. The CDR3 is 18 residues long. Trimming took 0 bases from V and 5 from J; bases not matched to a gene: 14. Germline CDR1 reads SGHRS; CDR2 reads YFSETQ. CDR3 residues: CASSLGVVGQGGHYGYTF. As DNA, the CDR3 is TGCGCCAGCAGCTTGGGGGTGGTGGGACAGGGCGGACATTATGGCTACACCTTC. The full variable domain, rest sourced from reference TRBV5-1 and TRBJ1-2, is KAGVTQTPRYLIKTRGQQVTLSCSPISGHRSVSWYQQTPGQGLQFLFEYFSETQRNKGNFPGRFSGRQFSNSRSEMNVSTLELGDSALYLCASSLGVVGQGGHYGYTFGSGTRLTVV.

This clone was recorded once. The chain joins TRBV19 to TRBJ2-7; 10 bases are shared with TRBD2. This CDR3 spans 15 amino acids. Germline V gene sequence: CDR1 LNHDA, CDR2 SQIVND (reference sequence). V trimming: 5 bases; J trimming: 0 bases; junction bases outside the gene matches: 4. CDR3 amino acids: CASSYRTSGSYEQYF. Written as DNA, the CDR3 is TGTGCCAGTAGTTACAGGACTAGCGGCTCCTACGAGCAGTACTTC.

This clone ranks as medium-sized. CDR3 DNA sequence: TGTGCCAGTAGTGGGGGACTAGCGGGGATGAGAGATACGCAGTATTTT. Protein: CASSGGLAGMRDTQYF. The chain joins TRBV19 to TRBJ2-3; 13 bases align to TRBD2. CDR1 and CDR2 (germline): LNHDA, SQIVND (reference sequence). CDR3 length equals 16 residues. The V gene end was trimmed by 5 bases and the J gene end by 5 bases; junction bases not matched to a gene: 7.

V is TRBV28 and J is TRBJ2-7, with TRBD1 identical over 7 bases. Germline CDR1 reads MDHEN; CDR2 reads SYDVKM. The junction had 13 bases not matched to a gene; V was cut back by 5 bases and J by 3 bases. The CDR3 is 16 amino acids. CDR3 DNA sequence: TGTGCCAGCAGTGGACATACAGGGGTCCCCCTCTACGAGCAGTACTTC. This translates into CASSGHTGVPLYEQYF.

The J gene is TRBJ2-6, the V gene TRBV5-4, with D maybe TRBD1 (6 bases). Trimming shortened V by 0 bases and J by 0 bases, and 16 bases separated the two germline ends. This CDR3 has 19 residues. CDR1 and CDR2 (germline): SGHNT, YYREEE (reference sequence). The CDR3 reads CASSLVYVTGRSGANVLTF. The CDR3 DNA is TGTGCCAGCAGCTTGGTGTACGTGACAGGCCGCTCTGGGGCCAACGTCCTGACTTTC.

The chain is built from TRBV6-1 and TRBJ2-6, with TRBD1 identical over 7 bases. Germline V gene lookup returns CDR1 MNHNS and CDR2 SASEGT. V lost 4 bases, J lost 1 base, and 16 bases stayed unmatched. The CDR3 is 20 residues long. CDR3 sequence (DNA): TGTGCCAGCAGTGTTAGGGGATGGGGACAGACAGCTTCTGGGGCCAACGTCCTGACTTTC. Amino acids: CASSVRGWGQTASGANVLTF.

The rearrangement links TRBV6-5 to TRBJ1-2; 8 bases match TRBD1. The V gene end was trimmed by 7 bases and the J gene end by 8 bases; junction bases not matched to a gene: 6. The CDR3 runs 12 residues. Germline lookup yields CDR1 MNHEY and CDR2 SVGAGI. Written as DNA, the CDR3 is TGTGCCAGCAATCCCCCAGGGGGCGGCTACACCTTC. This codes for CASNPPGGGYTF.

The sample holds one count of this clone. The gene calls are TRBV18 and TRBJ1-3, with 7 bases identical to TRBD1. Trimming removed 3 bases from V and 4 bases from J; junction bases left unmatched: 6. CDR3 length equals 15 residues. Germline CDR1 KGHSH, CDR2 LQKENI. The CDR3 is CASSPKGAPGNTIYF. The CDR3 nucleotides are TGTGCCAGCTCACCCAAGGGGGCGCCAGGAAACACCATATATTTT.

This clone was counted once. This sequence joins TRBV5-4 and TRBJ1-4, with D uncertain. Germline values: CDR1 SGHNT, CDR2 YYREEE (reference sequence). This CDR3 region has 13 residues. Between the trimmed V and J ends, which lost 1 base and 7 bases, there was a span of 8 bases. The CDR3 DNA sequence: TGTGCCAGCAGCTTGAATACATTTGAAAAACTGTTTTTT. It yields the protein CASSLNTFEKLFF.

This chain uses TRBV9 with TRBJ2-7, with D tentatively TRBD2 (5 bases). V was trimmed by 3 bases and J by 6 bases, leaving 19 bases between them. The CDR3 is made up of 15 amino acids. Germline V gene lookup returns CDR1 SGDLS and CDR2 YYNGEE. The CDR3 spells CASSAEPSSRPEQYF. DNA of the CDR3: TGTGCCAGCAGCGCGGAACCATCTAGCCGCCCCGAGCAGTACTTC.

This chain joins TRBV25-1 and TRBJ2-1; D uncertain. From germline, CDR1 is MGHDK and CDR2 SYGVNS. Trimming shortened V by 4 bases and J by 7 bases, and 11 bases separated the two germline ends. The CDR3 runs 13 residues. As DNA, the CDR3 is TGTGCCAGCAGTGTGTTGAGCGAAAATGAGCAGTTCTTC. This codes for CASSVLSENEQFF. Variable domain in full (rest from reference TRBV25-1 and TRBJ2-1): EADIYQTPRYLVIGTGKKITLECSQTMGHDKMYWYQQDPGMELHLIHYSYGVNSTEKGDLSSESTVSRIRTEHFPLTLESARPSHTSQYLCASSVLSENEQFFGPGTRLTVL.

The genes are TRBV5-4 and TRBJ1-2; the match to TRBD1 covers 7 bases. This CDR3 spans 14 amino acids. CDR1 SGHNT and CDR2 YYREEE come from the germline V gene (reference sequence). Trimming took 2 bases from V and 4 from J; bases not matched to a gene: 5. CDR3 sequence (DNA): TGTGCCAGCAGCTTAGGACAGGACCTCTATGGCTACACCTTC. It codes for CASSLGQDLYGYTF.

This clone was found once. The rearrangement joins TRBV28 to TRBJ1-5, with 7 bases matching TRBD1. Germline V gene data show CDR1 as MDHEN and CDR2 as SYDVKM. The junction had 10 bases not matched to a gene; V was cut back by 6 bases and J by 5 bases. This CDR3 spans 15 amino acids. This chain's CDR3 is CASSLPGQDYQPQHF. CDR3 nucleotide sequence: TGTGCCAGCAGCCTACCCGGACAGGATTATCAGCCCCAGCATTTT.

This sequence joins TRBV7-9 and TRBJ1-2, with 10 nucleotides matching TRBD1. The CDR3 length is 15 residues. Germline CDR1 SEHNR, CDR2 FQNEAQ (reference sequence). J was trimmed by 4 bases and V by 5 bases; bases with no gene match: 7. CDR3 in DNA: TGTGCCAGCAGCGGGGGACAGGGGAACCCCTATGGCTACACCTTC. Protein sequence: CASSGGQGNPYGYTF.

The chain uses TRBV19 and TRBJ2-7, with D possibly matching TRBD1 (6 bases). CDR3 length equals 17 residues. V was pared by 0 bases and J by 2 bases, with 17 bases between. The germline CDR1 and CDR2 sequences are LNHDA and SQIVND (reference sequence). The CDR3 here is CASSIEIMGTRAYEQYF. In nucleotides, the CDR3 is TGTGCCAGTAGTATAGAAATCATGGGGACACGAGCCTACGAGCAGTACTTC.

The chain uses TRBV11-2 and TRBJ1-5; the match to TRBD1 covers 7 bases. V lost 5 bases to trimming and J lost 4 bases; unmatched junction nucleotides: 8. This CDR3 is built from 15 residues. Per the germline V gene, CDR1 is SGHAT and CDR2 is FQNNGV. The DNA for the CDR3 is TGTGCCAGCAGCCTCACCGGGACAGCAAATCAGCCCCAGCATTTT. This encodes CASSLTGTANQPQHF.

The rearrangement joins TRBV3-1 (or the pseudogene TRBV3-2) to TRBJ1-4; D is unclear. CDR3 length equals 14 residues. CDR1 and CDR2 (germline): LGHDT, YNNKEL (reference sequence). Trimming removed 4 bases at V and 3 bases at J, with 9 bases between. The CDR3 sequence: CASSPHGANEKLFF. The CDR3, as DNA: TGTGCCAGCAGCCCCCACGGAGCTAATGAAAAACTGTTTTTT.

The sample holds one count of this clone. This rearrangement joins TRBV19 to TRBJ1-1; the D gene is possibly TRBD1 (5 bases). The CDR3 contains 15 residues. The V gene's germline CDR1 is LNHDA and CDR2 SQIVND (reference sequence). V shed 7 bases and J shed 0 bases, with 15 bases lying between them. The CDR3 region is CASTSGRSMNTEAFF. CDR3 coding DNA: TGTGCCAGTACGTCAGGGCGTTCAATGAACACTGAAGCTTTCTTT.

This chain links TRBV10-3 with TRBJ2-7; weak D call: TRBD1 (6 bases). Germline V CDR1 and CDR2: ENHRY, SYGVKD. With 6 bases removed from V and 0 bases from J, the gap between germline ends came to 12 bases. This CDR3 is built from 14 residues. CDR3 coding DNA: TGTGCCATCAGCCCGGACAGCCTCTCCTACGAGCAGTACTTC. This gives the protein CAISPDSLSYEQYF.